The clone carrying this T cell receptor beta chain was counted a few times. The length of the CDR3 is 13 residues. Germline V gene lookup returns CDR1 LGHDT and CDR2 YNNKEL (reference sequence). Trimming took 4 bases from V and 9 from J, leaving 14 bases between them. RNA transcripts provided the source from which TCR beta CDR3 regions were amplified. The TCR CDR3 first-round RT-PCR relied on the HTBI primer set. In TCRdb, the multiplex PCR reads were re-called with MiXCR into one record per CDR3 protein. The table includes under 300,000 distinct CDR3 sequences, approximately 15% detected once. This record comes from a study of T cells in Graves' hyperthyroidism and ophthalmopathy.

Sequencing was performed on blood. The clonotype originates from a woman between 35 and 50 years old with Graves' hyperthyroidism that later progressed to Graves' ophthalmopathy. The gene calls are TRBV3-1 and TRBJ2-3, with D possibly being TRBD1 or TRBD2 (7 bases each). CDR3 sequence reads: CASSREGAHTQYF. CDR3 sequence (DNA): TGTGCCAGCAGCCGGGAGGGGGCCCACACGCAGTATTTT.